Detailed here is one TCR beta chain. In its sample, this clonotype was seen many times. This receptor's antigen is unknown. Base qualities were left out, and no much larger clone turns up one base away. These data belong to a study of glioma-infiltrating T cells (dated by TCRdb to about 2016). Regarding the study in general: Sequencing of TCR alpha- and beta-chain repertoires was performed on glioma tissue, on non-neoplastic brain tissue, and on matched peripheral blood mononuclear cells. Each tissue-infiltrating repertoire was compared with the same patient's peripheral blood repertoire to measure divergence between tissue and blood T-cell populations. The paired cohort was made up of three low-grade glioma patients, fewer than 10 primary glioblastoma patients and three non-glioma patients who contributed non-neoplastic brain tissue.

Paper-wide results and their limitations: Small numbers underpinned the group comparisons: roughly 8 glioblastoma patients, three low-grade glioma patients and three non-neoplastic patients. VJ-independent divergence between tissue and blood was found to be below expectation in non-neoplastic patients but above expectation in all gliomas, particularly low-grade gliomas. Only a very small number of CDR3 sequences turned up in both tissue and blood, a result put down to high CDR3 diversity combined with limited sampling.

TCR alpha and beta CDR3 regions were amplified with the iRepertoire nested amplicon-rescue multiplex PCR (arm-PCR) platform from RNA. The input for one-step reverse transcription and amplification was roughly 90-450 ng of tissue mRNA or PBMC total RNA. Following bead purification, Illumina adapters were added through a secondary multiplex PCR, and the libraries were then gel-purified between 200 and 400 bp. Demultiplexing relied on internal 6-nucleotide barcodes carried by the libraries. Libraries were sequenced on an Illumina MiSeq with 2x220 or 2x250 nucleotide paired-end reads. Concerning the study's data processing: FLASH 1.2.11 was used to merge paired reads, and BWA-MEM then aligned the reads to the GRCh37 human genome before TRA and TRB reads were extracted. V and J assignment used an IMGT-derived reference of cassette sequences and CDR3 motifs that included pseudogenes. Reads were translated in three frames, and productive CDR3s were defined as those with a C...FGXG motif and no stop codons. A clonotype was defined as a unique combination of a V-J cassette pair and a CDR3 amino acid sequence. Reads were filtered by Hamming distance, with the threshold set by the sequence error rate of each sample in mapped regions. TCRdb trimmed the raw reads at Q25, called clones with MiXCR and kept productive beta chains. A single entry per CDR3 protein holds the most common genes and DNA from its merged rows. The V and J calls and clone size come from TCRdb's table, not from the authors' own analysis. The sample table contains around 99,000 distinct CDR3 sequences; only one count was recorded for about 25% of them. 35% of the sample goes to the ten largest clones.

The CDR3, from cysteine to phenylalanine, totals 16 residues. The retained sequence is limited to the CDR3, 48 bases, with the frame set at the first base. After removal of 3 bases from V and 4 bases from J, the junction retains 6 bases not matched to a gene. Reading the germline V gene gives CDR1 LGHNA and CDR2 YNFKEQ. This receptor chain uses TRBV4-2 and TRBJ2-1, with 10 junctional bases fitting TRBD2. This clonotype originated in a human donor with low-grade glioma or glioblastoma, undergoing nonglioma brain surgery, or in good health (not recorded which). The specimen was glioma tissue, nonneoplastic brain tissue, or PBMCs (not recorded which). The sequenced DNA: TGTGCCAGCAGCCACTTGGCTAGCGGGAGTTACAATGAGCAGTTCTTC. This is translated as CASSHLASGSYNEQFF.